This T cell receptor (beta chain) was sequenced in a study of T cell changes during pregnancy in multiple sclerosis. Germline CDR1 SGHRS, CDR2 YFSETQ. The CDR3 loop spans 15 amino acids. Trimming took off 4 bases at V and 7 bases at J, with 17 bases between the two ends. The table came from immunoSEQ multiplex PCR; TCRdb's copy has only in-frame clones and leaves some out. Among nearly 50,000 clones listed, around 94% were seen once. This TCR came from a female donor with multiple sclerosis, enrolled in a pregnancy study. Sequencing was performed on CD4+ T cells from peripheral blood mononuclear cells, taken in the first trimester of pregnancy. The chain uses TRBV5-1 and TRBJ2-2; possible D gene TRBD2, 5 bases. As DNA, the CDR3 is TGCGCCAGCAGCCCGGACCCTGGGAGAGGCGGGGAGCTGTTTTTT. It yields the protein CASSPDPGRGGELFF. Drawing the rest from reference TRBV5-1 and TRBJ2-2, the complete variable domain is KAGVTQTPRYLIKTRGQQVTLSCSPISGHRSVSWYQQTPGQGLQFLFEYFSETQRNKGNFPGRFSGRQFSNSRSEMNVSTLELGDSALYLCASSPDPGRGGELFFGEGSRLTVL.